Listed here are 22 T cell receptor beta chains from one sample, sequenced in a study of OX40 agonist ivuxolimab in advanced cancers. Clones were read by immunoSEQ multiplex PCR, and TCRdb kept only the in-frame ones, dropping some. The data hold about 90,000 clones, with nearly 90% observed a single time. Here the sequenced sample was CD4+ or CD8+ T cells sorted from blood, taken in a trial of the OX40 agonist ivuxolimab. The receptors stem from an adult with an advanced solid tumor such as melanoma, head and neck, liver or kidney cancer.

CDR3 loop: CASRSQGGNYGYTF. The CDR3 coding sequence is TGTGCCAGCAGGTCACAGGGAGGAAACTATGGCTACACCTTC. This rearrangement joins TRBV2 to TRBJ1-2; possible D gene TRBD1, 6 bases. Germline CDR1 is SNHLY and CDR2 is FYNNEI. The CDR3 sequence is 14 residues long. V lost 6 bases, J lost 2 bases, and 13 bases lay in between.

The CDR3 DNA is TGTGCCAGCAGCTCTCTAGCGGGGGGGTTGAGCTCCTACAATGAGCAGTTCTTC. Its translation: CASSSLAGGLSSYNEQFF. The chain has TRBV11-2 and TRBJ2-1; TRBD2 matches at 12 bases. Germline CDR1 SGHAT, CDR2 FQNNGV. CDR3 length: 18 residues. Trimming at V came to 4 bases and at J to 0 bases, leaving 7 bases not matched to a gene.

The CDR3 DNA reads as TGTGCCAGCAGAATATCTTGGGTTGCCACTGAAGCTTTCTTT. Protein product: CASRISWVATEAFF. The chain is built from TRBV6-5 and TRBJ1-1; no clear D gene. The V and J ends lost 6 bases and 4 bases respectively, with 15 bases between them. The CDR3 has 14 amino acids. Germline-derived CDR1 and CDR2 are MNHEY and SVGAGI.

Only a few counts were recorded for this clone. The CDR3 reads CASSLERNTEAFF. The CDR3 DNA is TGTGCCAGCAGCTTAGAAAGGAACACTGAAGCTTTCTTT. The chain has TRBV11-2 and TRBJ1-1; D is unresolved. Between the trimmed V and J ends, which lost 0 bases and 1 base, there was a span of 3 bases. This CDR3 contains 13 residues. Germline CDR1 SGHAT, CDR2 FQNNGV.

This sequence joins TRBV7-6 and TRBJ1-2; D not certain. Germline CDR1 SGHVS, CDR2 FNYEAQ. The CDR3 extends over 14 amino acids. V lost 1 base and J 4 bases, leaving 10 bases between the germline ends. CDR3 protein: CASSLGTQGYGYTF. The DNA for the CDR3 is TGTGCCAGCAGCTTAGGGACGCAAGGCTATGGCTACACCTTC.

This clone qualifies as medium-sized. The V and J genes are TRBV9 and TRBJ2-7, with D unresolved. CDR1 is SGDLS and CDR2 is YYNGEE in the germline V gene. V was shortened by 0 bases and J by 3 bases, with 10 bases between the two germline ends. This CDR3 is built from 14 residues. The CDR3 DNA is TGTGCCAGCAGCGTAGCTCCCGAGAGCTACGAGCAGTACTTC. Translated: CASSVAPESYEQYF.

The genes are TRBV19 and TRBJ1-3, with 9 bases that match TRBD1. Germline V gives CDR1 LNHDA, CDR2 SQIVND (reference sequence). The CDR3 totals 15 residues. V was pared by 5 bases and J by 4 bases, with 6 bases of the junction left unmatched. CDR3 region: CASSGQGRGGNTIYF. The CDR3 DNA follows: TGTGCCAGTAGTGGACAGGGGAGAGGAGGAAACACCATATATTTT.

This clone has just a few counts. The J gene is TRBJ2-7, the V gene TRBV14, with D perhaps TRBD1 or TRBD2 (5 bases each). The V gene lost 1 base and the J gene lost 6 bases, with 25 bases spanning the gap. The CDR3 is made up of 18 amino acids. Germline CDR1 is SGHDN and CDR2 is FVKESK. CDR3 DNA: TGTGCCAGCAGCCAAGGCCAAAAGTGGGACGCAGTTAAGTTCGAGCAGTACTTC. Encoded protein: CASSQGQKWDAVKFEQYF.

The chain joins TRBV20-1 to TRBJ2-3; no reliable D call. CDR3 size: 11 residues. Germline loops: CDR1 DFQATT, CDR2 SNEGSKA (reference sequence). The germline V and J ends were trimmed by 3 bases and 5 bases, with 6 bases remaining between them. The CDR3, as DNA: TGCAGTGCTAGGATTGGAGATACGCAGTATTTT. It yields the protein CSARIGDTQYF.

This chain uses TRBV20-1 with TRBJ2-7; a possible D gene is TRBD1 (6 bases). The V and J ends lost 6 bases and 5 bases respectively, with 8 bases between them. The CDR3 loop spans 10 amino acids. Germline-derived CDR1 and CDR2 are DFQATT and SNEGSKA (reference sequence). The CDR3 DNA follows: TGCAGTGCCCGGGACAACGAGCAGTACTTC. Translating it yields CSARDNEQYF.

The table lists this clone with a count of one. The CDR3 DNA follows: TGTGCCAGCAGTACCCTCGCGGGAGGGGTCAACAATGAGCAGTTCTTC. Its protein is CASSTLAGGVNNEQFF. The chain is built from TRBV6-6 and TRBJ2-1; 9 bases are a match to TRBD2. The CDR3 consists of 16 residues. Per germline, CDR1 MNHNY and CDR2 SVGAGI (reference sequence). V shed 5 bases, J shed 5 bases, and the junction held 10 bases outside the gene matches.

This chain uses TRBV6-1 with TRBJ1-1; D is perhaps TRBD1 (5 bases). V lost 6 bases and J lost 11, with 19 bases in between. The CDR3 length is 13 residues. CDR1 is MNHNS, CDR2 SASEGT, per germline. The CDR3 DNA sequence: TGTGCCAGCAGCCCGGGGGACCTCATCCCCGCTTTCTTT. It specifies CASSPGDLIPAFF.

V is TRBV30 and J is TRBJ2-3; D is uncertain. The germline V gene has CDR1 GTSNPN and CDR2 SVGIG (reference sequence). The V end was cut by 0 bases, the J end by 14 bases, with 15 bases between. This CDR3 has 12 amino acids. The CDR3 spells CAWSVEDSKRYF. CDR3 nucleotide sequence: TGTGCCTGGAGTGTAGAAGACTCCAAGCGGTATTTT. Together with reference TRBV30 and TRBJ2-3, the CDR3 gives the full variable domain: SQTIHQWPATLVQPVGSPLSLECTVEGTSNPNLYWYRQAAGRGLQLLFYSVGIGQISSEVPQNLSASRPQDRQFILSSKKLLLSDSGFYLCAWSVEDSKRYFGPGTRLTVL.

This clone appeared a single time. V and J are TRBV7-6 and TRBJ2-3, with D unclear. Germline V gives CDR1 SGHVS, CDR2 FNYEAQ. This CDR3 has 12 residues. V shed 4 bases and J shed 7 bases, with 9 bases lying between them. The CDR3 here is CASSSYGNTQYF. CDR3 nucleotide sequence: TGTGCCAGCAGCTCCTACGGAAATACGCAGTATTTT.

The rearrangement joins TRBV27 to TRBJ2-1; possibly TRBD1 for D (5 bases). Trimming left V 7 bases short and J 1 base short, with 26 bases between. There are 19 residues in the CDR3. Germline CDR1 and CDR2: MNHEY and SMNVEV (reference sequence). For the CDR3, the DNA is TGTGCCAGCATTGTCAAAGGGGATATGAGGAAGAGTTCCTACAATGAGCAGTTCTTC. This codes for CASIVKGDMRKSSYNEQFF.

The gene calls are TRBV18 and TRBJ1-5, with TRBD1 as a possible D gene (6 bases). The CDR3 covers 15 residues. Trimming pared 3 bases from V and 2 bases from J, leaving 11 bases between. CDR1 and CDR2 from the germline V gene are KGHSH and LQKENI. This chain's CDR3 is CASSPFRGGNQPQHF. CDR3 nucleotides: TGTGCCAGCTCACCTTTCAGGGGTGGCAATCAGCCCCAGCATTTT.

This clone was observed once. V gene TRBV28 combines with J gene TRBJ1-1; D gene ambiguous. Germline CDR1 reads MDHEN; CDR2 reads SYDVKM. This CDR3 region has 15 residues. V lost 2 bases to trimming and J lost 1 base, with 11 bases between them. The CDR3 spells CASSLPGRWNTEAFF. CDR3 in DNA: TGTGCCAGCAGTTTACCGGGAAGATGGAACACTGAAGCTTTCTTT.

This rearrangement joins TRBV27 to TRBJ2-3; 10 positions match TRBD1. From germline, CDR1 is MNHEY and CDR2 SMNVEV (reference sequence). The CDR3 covers 15 residues. Trimming took 4 bases from V and 1 from J; bases not matched to a gene: 2. This chain's CDR3 is CASSSGTGGTDTQYF. The CDR3 DNA reads as TGTGCCAGCAGTTCCGGGACAGGGGGCACAGATACGCAGTATTTT.

The chain couples TRBV5-1 to TRBJ2-7, with unresolved D. Germline V gives CDR1 SGHRS, CDR2 YFSETQ. V was shortened by 0 bases and J by 2 bases, with 12 bases between the two germline ends. The CDR3 runs 15 residues. The CDR3 is CASSLDPVGAYEQYF. The CDR3 nucleotides read TGCGCCAGCAGCTTGGACCCGGTTGGGGCCTACGAGCAGTACTTC. Looking up the rest from reference TRBV5-1 and TRBJ2-7 gives the full variable domain: KAGVTQTPRYLIKTRGQQVTLSCSPISGHRSVSWYQQTPGQGLQFLFEYFSETQRNKGNFPGRFSGRQFSNSRSEMNVSTLELGDSALYLCASSLDPVGAYEQYFGPGTRLTVT.

This clone was seen a single time. The rearrangement joins TRBV5-1 to TRBJ2-5, with a tentative D call TRBD2 (6 bases). CDR3 length: 14 residues. The germline gives CDR1 SGHRS, CDR2 YFSETQ. The V and J ends lost 4 bases and 2 bases respectively, with 12 bases between them. CDR3 in amino acids: CASSPGGGQETQYF. The DNA of the CDR3 is TGCGCCAGCAGCCCGGGTGGAGGGCAAGAGACCCAGTACTTC. The entire variable domain, with the rest obtained from reference TRBV5-1 and TRBJ2-5, is as follows: KAGVTQTPRYLIKTRGQQVTLSCSPISGHRSVSWYQQTPGQGLQFLFEYFSETQRNKGNFPGRFSGRQFSNSRSEMNVSTLELGDSALYLCASSPGGGQETQYFGPGTRLLVL.

V and J are TRBV5-4 and TRBJ2-7; D tentatively fits TRBD1 or TRBD2 (5 bases each). This CDR3 has 11 residues. The V end was cut by 4 bases, the J end by 3 bases, with 5 bases between. From germline, CDR1 is SGHNT and CDR2 YYREEE (reference sequence). This CDR3 reads CASSGGYEQYF. The CDR3 region has the DNA TGTGCCAGCAGCGGGGGCTACGAGCAGTACTTC.

The chain recombines TRBV20-1 with TRBJ1-2; the match to TRBD1 covers 8 bases. This CDR3 contains 10 residues. V trimming: 6 bases; J trimming: 14 bases; junction bases outside the gene matches: 8. CDR1 DFQATT and CDR2 SNEGSKA come from the germline V gene (reference sequence). The chain's CDR3 is CSAYDRTGTF. CDR3 sequence (DNA): TGCAGTGCCTATGACAGGACAGGGACCTTC.